Each of the 13 T cell receptor beta chains below was sequenced from the same sample in a study of monozygotic twins with cystic fibrosis. The data were produced by immunoSEQ multiplex PCR, yet TCRdb's version contains in-frame clones alone and is incomplete. The profile covers roughly 14,000 clones, with nearly 99% appearing a single time and 0.41% taken by the ten largest. Material: blood. Source of these receptors: a girl aged 2-10 years with cystic fibrosis.

This clone came up once. This chain links TRBV14 with TRBJ2-7; D may be TRBD2 (5 bases). Per germline, CDR1 SGHDN and CDR2 FVKESK. The CDR3 runs to 13 residues. Between the trimmed V and J ends, which lost 4 bases and 9 bases, there was a span of 16 bases. CDR3 sequence reads: CASSRDLRRGQYF. The DNA for the CDR3 is TGTGCCAGCAGCCGAGACCTGAGACGGGGGCAGTACTTC. Using reference TRBV14 and TRBJ2-7 for the parts outside the CDR3, the full variable domain is EAGVTQFPSHSVIEKGQTVTLRCDPISGHDNLYWYRRVMGKEIKFLLHFVKESKQDESGMPNNRFLAERTGGTYSTLKVQPAELEDSGVYFCASSRDLRRGQYFGPGTRLTVT.

The V and J genes are TRBV2 and TRBJ2-1; TRBD2 aligns across 14 bases. The V and J ends lost 6 bases and 9 bases, in that order; junction bases with no gene match: 4. The CDR3 consists of 14 residues. Germline V gives CDR1 SNHLY, CDR2 FYNNEI. The CDR3 reads CASRPGTSGSEQFF. DNA of the CDR3: TGTGCCAGCAGACCCGGGACTAGCGGGAGTGAGCAGTTCTTC.

This clone showed up just once. This chain uses TRBV7-2 with TRBJ2-7; 11 nucleotides align to TRBD2. The CDR3 has 18 amino acids. Trimming took 5 bases from V and 0 from J; bases not matched to a gene: 12. The germline CDR1 and CDR2 sequences are SGHTA and FQGNSA. The CDR3, as DNA: TGTGCCAGCAGCACTGGACTAGCGGGCGTACCTGCCTCCTACGAGCAGTACTTC. Translating gives CASSTGLAGVPASYEQYF.

The CDR3 coding sequence is TGTGCCAGCAGCTCCCTCCCAGGGGTTAGGGATGGCTACACCTTC. Its protein is CASSSLPGVRDGYTF. The chain employs TRBV5-6 and TRBJ1-2, with D perhaps matching TRBD1 (6 bases). The CDR3 sequence is 15 residues long. Germline lookup yields CDR1 SGHDT and CDR2 YYEEEE. V lost 3 bases to trimming and J lost 6 bases, with 18 bases between them.

The rearrangement joins TRBV4-1 to TRBJ2-7, with D possibly TRBD2 on 6 matching bases. This CDR3 comprises 14 residues. Per the germline V gene, CDR1 is MGHRA and CDR2 is YSYEKL. V lost 4 bases to trimming and J lost 2 bases, with 12 bases between them. This chain's CDR3 is CASSPRDSTYEQYF. In DNA form, the CDR3 reads TGCGCCAGCAGCCCCCGGGACTCGACCTACGAGCAGTACTTC.

The rearrangement uses TRBV30 and TRBJ2-5; the D is unclear. V was shortened by 3 bases and J by 2 bases, with 4 bases between the two germline ends. Germline CDR1 reads GTSNPN; CDR2 reads SVGIG (reference sequence). CDR3 length equals 11 residues. Here the CDR3 reads CAWSVQETQYF. In DNA form, the CDR3 reads TGTGCCTGGAGCGTGCAAGAGACCCAGTACTTC.

This clone was observed a single time. The J gene is TRBJ1-4, the V gene TRBV18; no definite D call. V was clipped by 3 bases and J by 0 bases, with 8 bases between them. Germline V gives CDR1 KGHSH, CDR2 LQKENI. The CDR3 has 15 amino acids. The CDR3 loop is CASSPRPATNEKLFF. Here the CDR3 DNA reads TGTGCCAGCTCACCGCGCCCAGCAACTAATGAAAAACTGTTTTTT.

This sequence joins TRBV4-2 and TRBJ1-3; D is possibly TRBD1 (6 bases). V lost 2 bases and J 0 bases, leaving 11 bases between the germline ends. Germline assignment: CDR1 LGHNA and CDR2 YNFKEQ. The CDR3 has 16 amino acids. The CDR3 protein is CASSQQTGSSGNTIYF. The CDR3, as DNA: TGTGCCAGCAGCCAACAAACAGGGAGCTCTGGAAACACCATATATTTT.

The V and J genes are TRBV27 and TRBJ1-2; possibly TRBD1 for D (6 bases). The CDR3 is made up of 14 amino acids. Looked up from germline, CDR1 is MNHEY and CDR2 is SMNVEV (reference sequence). The germline V and J ends were trimmed by 5 bases and 2 bases, with 12 bases remaining between them. The DNA for the CDR3 is TGTGCCAGCAGTCCTGGGACATTAAACTATGGCTACACCTTC. This gives the protein CASSPGTLNYGYTF.

The chain employs TRBV4-1 and TRBJ2-7, with 11 nucleotides matching TRBD2. The trim removed 3 bases at V and 1 base at J, leaving 11 bases unmatched. The CDR3 extends over 18 amino acids. In germline, CDR1 is MGHRA, CDR2 YSYEKL. The CDR3 protein is CASSHKGTLAGASYEQYF. The CDR3 DNA reads as TGCGCCAGCAGCCATAAAGGGACACTAGCGGGAGCGTCCTACGAGCAGTACTTC.

V and J are TRBV4-1 and TRBJ1-5; a possible D gene is TRBD1 (5 bases). Per germline, CDR1 MGHRA and CDR2 YSYEKL. V lost 0 bases to trimming and J lost 9 bases, with 15 bases between them. CDR3 length: 15 residues. CDR3 DNA sequence: TGCGCCAGCAGCCAAGAAGGCAGGGCGGGGTGGCCCCAGCATTTT. It encodes CASSQEGRAGWPQHF.

V usage is TRBV28 and J usage is TRBJ2-5, with 9 bases that match TRBD2. The V segment lost 3 bases and the J segment 3 bases; nucleotides outside the gene matches: 8. The CDR3 has 16 residues. Per the germline V gene, CDR1 is MDHEN and CDR2 is SYDVKM. CDR3 DNA sequence: TGTGCCAGCAGTTTTTTTAGCGGGAGAGGTAAAGAGACCCAGTACTTC. As protein: CASSFFSGRGKETQYF.

This rearrangement joins TRBV2 to TRBJ1-2; 9 bases match TRBD1. Germline trimming cut 7 bases from V and 4 bases from J; bases unmatched to any gene: 4. CDR1 is SNHLY, CDR2 FYNNEI, per germline. The CDR3 spans 13 residues. The CDR3 sequence: CASKVTGGYGYTF. CDR3 sequence (DNA): TGTGCCAGCAAGGTGACAGGGGGCTATGGCTACACCTTC.